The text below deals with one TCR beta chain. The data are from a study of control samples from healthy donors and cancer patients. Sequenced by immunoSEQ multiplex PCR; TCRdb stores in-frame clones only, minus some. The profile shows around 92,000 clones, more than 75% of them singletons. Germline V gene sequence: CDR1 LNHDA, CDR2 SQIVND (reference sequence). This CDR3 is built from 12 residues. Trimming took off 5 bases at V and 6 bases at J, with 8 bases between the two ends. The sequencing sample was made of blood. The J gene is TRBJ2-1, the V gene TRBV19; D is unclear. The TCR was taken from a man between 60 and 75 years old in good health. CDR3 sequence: CASSYTANEQFF. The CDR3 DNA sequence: TGTGCCAGTAGTTATACAGCCAATGAGCAGTTCTTC. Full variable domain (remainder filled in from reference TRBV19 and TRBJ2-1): DGGITQSPKYLFRKEGQNVTLSCEQNLNHDAMYWYRQDPGQGLRLIYYSQIVNDFQKGDIAEGYSVSREKKESFPLTVTSAQKNPTAFYLCASSYTANEQFFGPGTRLTVL.